This T cell receptor (beta chain) was sequenced for a study of blood T cell repertoires in COVID-19. This CDR3 has 15 amino acids. The V end lost 2 bases, the J end lost 5 bases, and 13 bases lay between the germline ends. The germline CDR1 and CDR2 sequences are LNHDA and SQIVND (reference sequence). Original methodology: Amplification of reference gene primers was used by the study to estimate nucleated cell counts. Here immunoSEQ multiplex PCR was the method, and the copy in TCRdb shows in-frame clones only, minus some. Clone size and the V and J calls come from that table; the DNA yielded D and trimming. The table includes some 80,000 clones, roughly 84% detected once.

The TCR originated in a man aged 45-65 years with acute or convalescent COVID-19. The chain combines TRBV19 with TRBJ1-5; D unclear. Sequencing was performed on peripheral blood. The CDR3 DNA sequence: TGTGCCAGTAGTATAAGGAGGGCAGGAGATCAGCCCCAGCATTTT. Its protein product is CASSIRRAGDQPQHF.